The rows below give T cell receptor beta chains drawn from one sample of a study of CD8 T cells in Susac syndrome. One entry per CDR3 protein, called by TCRdb with MiXCR from the immunoSEQ multiplex PCR reads. The repertoire holds 150,000 to 200,000 distinct CDR3 sequences, with approximately 96% as singletons. Sequencing was performed on CD4+ T cells from PBMCs. The receptors shown here come from a human donor in good health. Both conserved end residues are part of each CDR3. D genes are given only for firm matches. Clone size is shown for a subset of rows, as once, few, many or a class of expanded clone.

j_gene	v_gene	d_gene	abundance	CDR3nt	CDR3aa
TRBJ1-1	TRBV27	TRBD1	-	TGTGCCAGCAGTTCCAGGGACAGAGGTCGAGCGAACACTGAAGCTTTCTTT	CASSSRDRGRANTEAFF
TRBJ2-5	TRBV3-1	-	-	TGTGCCAGCAGCCAAGTGGCGGGGGCGCAGTACTTC	CASSQVAGAQYF
TRBJ2-7	TRBV15	TRBD2	-	TGTGCCACCAGCAGAGATCGGGGGGCCTACGAGCAGTACTTC	CATSRDRGAYEQYF
TRBJ2-1	TRBV5-1	-	-	TGCGCCAGCAGCTTGGCCCTGCCCTACAATGAGCAGTTCTTC	CASSLALPYNEQFF
TRBJ2-7	TRBV5-1	-	-	TGCGCCAGCAGCCCCTGGGACCGACTCTACGAGCAGTACTTC	CASSPWDRLYEQYF
TRBJ2-5	TRBV7-2	TRBD2	once	TGTGCCAGCAGCCGGGGGACTAGCGCCTTTCAAGAGACCCAGTACTTC	CASSRGTSAFQETQYF
TRBJ2-7	TRBV7-3	TRBD1	-	TGTGCCACACCGGGACAGGGATCCTACGAGCAGTACTTC	CATPGQGSYEQYF
TRBJ1-3	TRBV2	-	-	TGTGCCAGCGGAGGGCCTGGAAACACCATATATTTT	CASGGPGNTIYF
TRBJ2-1	TRBV29-1	-	-	TGCAGCGTTGAGGCACTCGGGTCCTACAATGAGCAGTTCTTC	CSVEALGSYNEQFF
TRBJ1-1	TRBV7-9	TRBD1	-	TGTGCCAGCAGCACGCTCGGACAGGGTCGGAACGCTTTCTTT	CASSTLGQGRNAFF
TRBJ1-1	TRBV7-9	-	-	TGTGCCAGCAGCGCACAGGGATACACTGAAGCTTTCTTT	CASSAQGYTEAFF
TRBJ2-3	TRBV20-1	TRBD2	-	TGCAGTGCTAGAGACCCAGCGGGGGGCACAGATACGCAGTATTTT	CSARDPAGGTDTQYF
TRBJ2-3	TRBV3-1	-	-	TGTGCCAGCAGCCAAGAAGGAAGGGTTACGCAGTATTTT	CASSQEGRVTQYF
TRBJ2-1	TRBV20-1	TRBD2	-	TGCAGTGCTCCCAGCGGGGGGGCATCCTACAATGAGCAGTTCTTC	CSAPSGGASYNEQFF
TRBJ1-6	TRBV4-2	-	once	TGTGCCAGCAGCCAAGTTTCCCAGGGTGGCAATTCACCCCTCCACTTT	CASSQVSQGGNSPLHF
TRBJ1-1	TRBV5-1	-	-	TGCGCCAGCAGCTTCAGGGATTCGGACACTGAAGCTTTCTTT	CASSFRDSDTEAFF
TRBJ2-1	TRBV4-3	-	once	TGCGCCAGCAGCCAGGAATCGGGGCTGAAACACAATGAGCAGTTCTTC	CASSQESGLKHNEQFF
TRBJ2-3	TRBV2	TRBD1	few	TGTGCCAGCAGTGTGGACAGGGGCACAGATACGCAGTATTTT	CASSVDRGTDTQYF
TRBJ1-1	TRBV20-1	-	-	TGCAGTGCTCTACTCAACACTGAAGCTTTCTTT	CSALLNTEAFF
TRBJ2-7	TRBV5-1	-	once	TGCGCCAGCAGCTTGACCTTGTCGACGTTCTACGAGCAGTACTTC	CASSLTLSTFYEQYF
TRBJ2-7	TRBV6-5	-	-	TGTGCCAGCAGTTACGGGCAGCTCTACGAGCAGTACTTC	CASSYGQLYEQYF
TRBJ2-1	TRBV6-5	-	-	TGTGCCAGCAGGGCGCTCAATGAGCAGTTCTTC	CASRALNEQFF
TRBJ2-5	TRBV6-5	-	-	TGTGCCAGCAGCCGCACCCCAGAGGGAGAGGAGACCCAGTACTTC	CASSRTPEGEETQYF
TRBJ2-1	TRBV5-1	TRBD2	-	TGCGCCAGCGCGACTAGCGGGGGATACAATGAGCAGTTCTTC	CASATSGGYNEQFF